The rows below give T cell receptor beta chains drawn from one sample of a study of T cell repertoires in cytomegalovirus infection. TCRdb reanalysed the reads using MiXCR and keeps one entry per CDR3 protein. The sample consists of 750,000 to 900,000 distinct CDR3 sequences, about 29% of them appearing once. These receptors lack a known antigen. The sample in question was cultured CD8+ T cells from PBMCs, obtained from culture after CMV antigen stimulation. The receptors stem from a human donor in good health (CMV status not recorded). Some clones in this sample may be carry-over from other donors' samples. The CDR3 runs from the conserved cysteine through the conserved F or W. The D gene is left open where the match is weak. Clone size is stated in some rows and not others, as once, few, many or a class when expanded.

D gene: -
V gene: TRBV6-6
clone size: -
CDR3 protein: CASRPYSNQPQHF

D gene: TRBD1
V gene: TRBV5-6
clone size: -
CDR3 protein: CASSLGTGIGYTF

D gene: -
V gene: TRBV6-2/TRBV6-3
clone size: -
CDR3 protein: CASSVGALYNEQFF

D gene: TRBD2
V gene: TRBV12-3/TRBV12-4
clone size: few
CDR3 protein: CASSGTSGGWTDTQYF

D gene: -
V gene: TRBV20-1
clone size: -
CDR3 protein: CSASLGRVITEAFF

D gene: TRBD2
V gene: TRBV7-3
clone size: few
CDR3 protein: CASSFGTSGDTQYF

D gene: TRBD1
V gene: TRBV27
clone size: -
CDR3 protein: CASGGRTGGNEQFF

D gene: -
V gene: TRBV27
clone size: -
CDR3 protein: CASTTPGLTNTGELFF

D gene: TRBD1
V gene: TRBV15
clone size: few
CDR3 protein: CATSRLQGAREKLFF

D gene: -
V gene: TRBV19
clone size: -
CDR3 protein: CASSGLQWDGYIQYF

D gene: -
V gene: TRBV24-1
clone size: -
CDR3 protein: CATSDLDSYPPQDTQYF

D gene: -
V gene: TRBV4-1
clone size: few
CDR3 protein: CASSQEQLNSPLHF

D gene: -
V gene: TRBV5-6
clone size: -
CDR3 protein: CASSLRDHTQPQHF

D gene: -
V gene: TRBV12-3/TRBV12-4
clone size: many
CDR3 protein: CASSLSGDDRLAKNIQYF

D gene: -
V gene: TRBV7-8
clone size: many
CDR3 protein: CASSSMDGPSGNTIYF

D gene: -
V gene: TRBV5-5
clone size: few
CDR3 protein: CASSLGGAFYNEQFF

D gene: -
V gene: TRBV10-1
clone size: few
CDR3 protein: CASSEQPEPDTQYF

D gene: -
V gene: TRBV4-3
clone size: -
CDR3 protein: CASSQGLASYNEQFF

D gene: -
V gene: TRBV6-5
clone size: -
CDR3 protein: CASSYYPGTGNTIYF

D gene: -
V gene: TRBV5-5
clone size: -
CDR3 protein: CASRITGAREQYF

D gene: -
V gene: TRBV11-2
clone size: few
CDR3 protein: CASSLGAAAEAFF